Presented here are 3 T cell receptor beta chains from one specimen sequenced in a study of human T cells and chemical hapten exposure. Indicated time point: patch test 2, 6 weeks after DPC sensitization. Documented treatment: therapeutic diphenylcyclopropenone sensitization with weekly scalp DPC. TCRdb re-derived calls from the RACE reads in MiXCR, one entry per CDR3 protein. This sample has fewer than 85,000 distinct CDR3 sequences, with about 9.4% found just once. Sequencing was performed on whole blood, taken in connection with sensitization to the hapten diphenylcyclopropenone (DPC). Receptors originate from a woman aged 25 to 39 with alopecia areata. Some clones in this sample may be carry-over from other donors' samples.

This clonotype was counted ten times or more. The chain uses TRBV5-1 and TRBJ1-1; the D gene is possibly TRBD1 (5 bases). Germline V gene sequence: CDR1 SGHRS, CDR2 YFSETQ. V was pared by 4 bases and J by 0 bases, with 10 bases between. The CDR3 runs to 14 residues. The CDR3 sequence: CASSLGRVNTEAFF. CDR3 bases: TGCGCCAGCAGCCTGGGACGGGTGAACACTGAAGCTTTCTTT.

The chain links TRBV20-1 to TRBJ2-7; 13 positions match TRBD2. Trimming cost V 0 bases and J 0 bases; bases outside gene matches: 11. CDR3 size: 19 residues. CDR1 DFQATT and CDR2 SNEGSKA come from the germline V gene (reference sequence). This CDR3 is CSARDRRTSGRGTSYEQYF. As DNA, the CDR3 is TGCAGTGCTAGAGATCGCAGGACTAGCGGGAGAGGCACCTCCTACGAGCAGTACTTC.

The J gene is TRBJ2-7, the V gene TRBV28; no firm D call. With 7 bases removed from V and 4 bases from J, the gap between germline ends came to 17 bases. CDR1 and CDR2 from the germline V gene are MDHEN and SYDVKM. CDR3 length: 14 residues. CDR3 sequence (DNA): TGTGCCAGCACCCCATCGGACGGAGTTTACGAGCAGTACTTC. Translated, it gives CASTPSDGVYEQYF.